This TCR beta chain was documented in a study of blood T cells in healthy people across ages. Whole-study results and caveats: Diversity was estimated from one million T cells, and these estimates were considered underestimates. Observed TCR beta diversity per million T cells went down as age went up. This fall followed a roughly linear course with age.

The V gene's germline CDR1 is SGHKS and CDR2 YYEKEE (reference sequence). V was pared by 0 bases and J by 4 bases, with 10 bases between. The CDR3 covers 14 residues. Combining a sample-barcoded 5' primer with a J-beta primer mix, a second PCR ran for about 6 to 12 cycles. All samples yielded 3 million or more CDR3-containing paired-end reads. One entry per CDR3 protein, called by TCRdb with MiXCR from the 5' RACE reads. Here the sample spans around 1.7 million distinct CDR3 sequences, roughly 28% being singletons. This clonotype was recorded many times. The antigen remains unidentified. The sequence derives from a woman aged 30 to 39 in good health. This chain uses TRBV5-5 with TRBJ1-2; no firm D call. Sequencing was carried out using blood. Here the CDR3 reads CASSLVSSTYGYTF. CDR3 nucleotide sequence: TGTGCCAGCAGCTTGGTTTCTTCGACCTATGGCTACACCTTC.